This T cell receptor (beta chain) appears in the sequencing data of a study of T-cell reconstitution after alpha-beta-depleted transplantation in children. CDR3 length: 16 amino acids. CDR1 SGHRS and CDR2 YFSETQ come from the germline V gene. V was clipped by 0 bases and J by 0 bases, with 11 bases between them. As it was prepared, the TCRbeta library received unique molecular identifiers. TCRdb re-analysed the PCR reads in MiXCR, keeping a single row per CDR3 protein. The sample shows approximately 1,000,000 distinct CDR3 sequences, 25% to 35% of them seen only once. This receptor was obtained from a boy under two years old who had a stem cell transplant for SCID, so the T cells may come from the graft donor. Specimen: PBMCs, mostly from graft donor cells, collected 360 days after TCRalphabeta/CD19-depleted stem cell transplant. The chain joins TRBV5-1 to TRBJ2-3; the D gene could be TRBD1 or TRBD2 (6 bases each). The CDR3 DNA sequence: TGCGCCAGCAGCTTGGTCTCGGGGGCTAGCACAGATACGCAGTATTTT. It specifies CASSLVSGASTDTQYF. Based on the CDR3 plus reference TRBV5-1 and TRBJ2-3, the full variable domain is KAGVTQTPRYLIKTRGQQVTLSCSPISGHRSVSWYQQTPGQGLQFLFEYFSETQRNKGNFPGRFSGRQFSNSRSEMNVSTLELGDSALYLCASSLVSGASTDTQYFGPGTRLTVL.